The next 5 T cell receptor beta chains were all read from a single sample in a study of chemoradiotherapy in HPV16-positive cancers. Sequencing used immunoSEQ multiplex PCR; TCRdb keeps in-frame clones, though not all of them. Of roughly 10,000 clones listed, 74% were seen once; the top ten hold around 35%. Sample collection was performed from a patient who underwent chemoradiotherapy. These receptors all come from a human donor with HPV-associated anogenital cancer.

V gene TRBV4-1 combines with J gene TRBJ2-3; D unresolved. Looked up from germline, CDR1 is MGHRA and CDR2 is YSYEKL. The CDR3 covers 12 residues. Between the trimmed V and J ends, which lost 2 bases and 10 bases, there was a span of 10 bases. CDR3 in amino acids: CASSQPFNAQYF. The CDR3 nucleotides are TGCGCCAGCAGCCAACCCTTTAATGCGCAGTATTTT.

The chain is built from TRBV4-1 and TRBJ2-7; 10 bases fit TRBD2. This CDR3 contains 16 residues. J was trimmed by 3 bases and V by 4 bases; bases with no gene match: 9. Germline V gene data show CDR1 as MGHRA and CDR2 as YSYEKL. CDR3 DNA sequence: TGCGCCAGCAGCCGGGGGGCTAGCGGGAGTATCTACGAGCAGTACTTC. Residues: CASSRGASGSIYEQYF.

The chain carries TRBV6-6 and TRBJ2-7; tentatively, D is TRBD1 (5 bases). Germline assignment: CDR1 MNHNY and CDR2 SVGAGI (reference sequence). The ends were cut back, 6 bases at V and 6 bases at J, with 21 bases in the middle. This CDR3 has 15 residues. CDR3 region: CASSSSRQLSGEQYF. CDR3 DNA: TGTGCCAGCAGCTCTTCTCGACAGTTAAGTGGCGAGCAGTACTTC.

The rearrangement links TRBV27 to TRBJ1-3; D might be TRBD1 (5 bases). The length of the CDR3 is 18 residues. V was pared by 2 bases and J by 4 bases, with 21 bases between. Germline-derived CDR1 and CDR2 are MNHEY and SMNVEV (reference sequence). CDR3 sequence reads: CASSLNPVGQGGGNTIYF. CDR3 in DNA: TGTGCCAGCAGTTTAAACCCCGTCGGTCAGGGCGGCGGAAACACCATATATTTT.

The chain recombines TRBV9 with TRBJ1-2; D not resolved. V lost 4 bases, J lost 4 bases, and 17 bases lay in between. Germline lookup yields CDR1 SGDLS and CDR2 YYNGEE. This CDR3 contains 15 residues. CDR3 amino acids: CASSPPQATSYGYTF. The CDR3 bases are TGTGCCAGCAGCCCCCCCCAGGCGACTTCCTATGGCTACACCTTC.